The rows below give T cell receptor beta chains drawn from one sample of a study of blood T cells in healthy people across ages. One entry per CDR3 protein results from TCRdb running MiXCR on the 5' RACE reads. The sample holds hundreds of thousands of distinct CDR3 sequences; about 62% are singletons and the top ten take 25% to 35%. The material sequenced was blood. These receptor sequences come from a man aged 25-45 years in good health. Both conserved end residues are part of each CDR3. Each record gives: CDR3 DNA, CDR3 protein, D gene, J gene, clone size, V gene. D genes are given only for firm matches. Size tells how often a clone was seen (once, few, many) or the class of an expanded clone, and some rows leave it out.

TGTGCCAGCAGCTTAGAGGGACAGACCTACAATGAGCAGTTCTTC	CASSLEGQTYNEQFF	TRBD1	TRBJ2-1	few	TRBV7-2
TGTGCCAGCAGTTTTCGGCAGACCTACGAGCAGTACTTC	CASSFRQTYEQYF	.	TRBJ2-7	few	TRBV6-2/TRBV6-3
TGTGCCAGCAGCGTATCCACCAACACGCCTCAAGAGACCCAGTACTTC	CASSVSTNTPQETQYF	.	TRBJ2-5	.	TRBV9
TGTGCCATCAGGAGGGGACTAGCGGGGCTGGAGACCCAGTACTTC	CAIRRGLAGLETQYF	TRBD2	TRBJ2-5	few	TRBV10-3
TGTGCCAGCAGTTACATGGGGACAGGAGACACCGGGGAGCTGTTTTTT	CASSYMGTGDTGELFF	TRBD1	TRBJ2-2	.	TRBV6-2/TRBV6-3
TGTGCCAGCAGCCGAGGGACTAGCGGGGGCCGGAGCACAGATACGCAGTATTTT	CASSRGTSGGRSTDTQYF	TRBD2	TRBJ2-3	.	TRBV7-2
TGCAGTGCTAGAGACCCCGGGACCGGCAGCTACGAGCAGTACTTC	CSARDPGTGSYEQYF	.	TRBJ2-7	.	TRBV20-1
TGTGCCAGCAGCCAATCGAAAAAGAGCGGGAACTACAATGAGCAGTTCTTC	CASSQSKKSGNYNEQFF	TRBD2	TRBJ2-1	.	TRBV3-1
TGTGCCAGCAGTGTTCGAGGGAATTATGAAAAACTGTTTTTT	CASSVRGNYEKLFF	.	TRBJ1-4	.	TRBV25-1
TGTGCCAGCAGTTCCAGCTCTGGGGCCGGGGGATACTACGAGCAGTACTTC	CASSSSSGAGGYYEQYF	.	TRBJ2-7	.	TRBV12-3/TRBV12-4
TGTGCCATCCTGGTTCAGGGCGAGAATGAGCAGTTCTTC	CAILVQGENEQFF	.	TRBJ2-1	few	TRBV10-3
TGTGCCAGCAGTCTTGCAAACAGGGGGCCTTACAATGAGCAGTTCTTC	CASSLANRGPYNEQFF	TRBD1	TRBJ2-1	.	TRBV6-5
TGTGCCAGCAGCGTAGTTCCCAGGGAAAGGTACGAGCAGTACTTC	CASSVVPRERYEQYF	.	TRBJ2-7	.	TRBV9